This T cell receptor (beta chain) was identified during a study of response to subunit inactivated influenza vaccine. Whole-study findings and limits: Only a handful of new T cells, the authors suggested, are recruited with each seasonal influenza vaccination.

One entry per CDR3 protein results from TCRdb running MiXCR on the RT-PCR reads. The sample includes about 160,000 distinct CDR3 sequences, approximately 11% of them seen just once. Ten or more counts support this clonotype. The antigen is unknown. Germline assignment: CDR1 SGHAT and CDR2 FQDESV (reference sequence). Trimming took 1 base from V and 6 from J; bases not matched to a gene: 3. The CDR3 loop spans 14 amino acids. Sequencing was performed on non-naive T cells sorted from PBMCs, taken more than 35 days after vaccination. This sequence originates from a man between 50 and 59 years old who received an inactivated influenza vaccine. The V and J genes are TRBV11-1 and TRBJ2-1, with 7 positions matching TRBD1. CDR3 nucleotides: TGTGCCAGCAGCTTAGAGGGACAGCTCAATGAGCAGTTCTTC. Its protein product is CASSLEGQLNEQFF.